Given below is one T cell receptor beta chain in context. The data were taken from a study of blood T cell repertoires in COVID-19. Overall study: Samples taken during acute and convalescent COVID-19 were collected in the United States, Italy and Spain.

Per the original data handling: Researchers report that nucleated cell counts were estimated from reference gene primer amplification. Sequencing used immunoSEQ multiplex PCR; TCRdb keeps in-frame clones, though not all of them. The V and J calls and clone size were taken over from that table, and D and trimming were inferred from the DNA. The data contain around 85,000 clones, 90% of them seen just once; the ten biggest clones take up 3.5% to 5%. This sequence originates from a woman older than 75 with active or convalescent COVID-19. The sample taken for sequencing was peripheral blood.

The CDR3 sequence is CASSSPSRTDQPQHF. As DNA, the CDR3 is TGTGCCAGCAGTTCACCCTCGCGGACAGATCAGCCCCAGCATTTT. The rearrangement uses TRBV28 and TRBJ1-5; possibly TRBD1 for D (6 bases). Germline CDR1 reads MDHEN; CDR2 reads SYDVKM. V lost 4 bases and J lost 5, with 15 bases in between. The CDR3 is 15 residues long.